The 29 T cell receptor beta chains reported below all come from one sample, sequenced in a study of cytomegalovirus exposure and HLA in healthy donors. With 60 Vbeta and 13 Jbeta primers, the PCR was carried out. TCRdb keeps only in-frame clones here, not all; method: immunoSEQ multiplex PCR. The sample has 46,000 or so clones; about 60% are singletons. The sample comprised PBMCs. The source of these receptors is a man in his 60s in good health and CMV-seropositive.

V gene TRBV2 combines with J gene TRBJ2-7, with a tentative D call TRBD2 (5 bases). The CDR3 has 15 amino acids. The germline gives CDR1 SNHLY, CDR2 FYNNEI. With 1 base removed from V and 2 bases from J, the gap between germline ends came to 12 bases. The DNA of the CDR3 is TGTGCCAGCAGTGAAGTGTGGGAGTCAACCTACGAGCAGTACTTC. Translating it yields CASSEVWESTYEQYF. The whole variable domain, filled in from reference TRBV2 and TRBJ2-7, reads EPEVTQTPSHQVTQMGQEVILRCVPISNHLYFYWYRQILGQKVEFLVSFYNNEISEKSEIFDDQFSVERPDGSNFTLKIRSTKLEDSAMYFCASSEVWESTYEQYFGPGTRLTVT.

The gene calls are TRBV19 and TRBJ2-7, with 9 bases aligning to TRBD2. Germline V CDR1 and CDR2: LNHDA, SQIVND (reference sequence). The CDR3 loop spans 15 amino acids. The J segment lost 2 bases and the V segment lost 2 bases, leaving 4 bases of the junction unmatched. In nucleotides, the CDR3 is TGTGCCAGTAGTATAAGGACTAGCGTCCCCTACGAGCAGTACTTC. Amino acid sequence: CASSIRTSVPYEQYF.

This clone was counted a few times. The V gene is TRBV6-1, the J gene TRBJ2-5, with D perhaps matching TRBD1 (6 bases). Trimming pared 6 bases from V and 3 bases from J, leaving 14 bases between. Germline CDR1 reads MNHNS; CDR2 reads SASEGT. The CDR3 consists of 14 residues. In nucleotides, the CDR3 is TGTGCCAGCAGCACCAACAGGGCCGAAGAGACCCAGTACTTC. As protein: CASSTNRAEETQYF.

The chain has TRBV19 and TRBJ2-1, with TRBD2 as a possible D gene (6 bases). Germline-derived CDR1 and CDR2 are LNHDA and SQIVND (reference sequence). The CDR3 runs 15 residues. V lost 3 bases to trimming and J lost 7 bases, with 16 bases between them. The CDR3 here is CASSIGGGGFNEQFF. The DNA for the CDR3 is TGTGCCAGTAGTATCGGGGGTGGAGGGTTTAATGAGCAGTTCTTC. Full variable domain (outside the CDR3, taken from reference TRBV19 and TRBJ2-1): DGGITQSPKYLFRKEGQNVTLSCEQNLNHDAMYWYRQDPGQGLRLIYYSQIVNDFQKGDIAEGYSVSREKKESFPLTVTSAQKNPTAFYLCASSIGGGGFNEQFFGPGTRLTVL.

The V call is TRBV27, the J call TRBJ2-7; tentatively, D is TRBD1 (6 bases). The CDR3 is 13 amino acids. The V end was cut by 7 bases, the J end by 4 bases, with 14 bases between. CDR1 and CDR2 (germline): MNHEY, SMNVEV (reference sequence). DNA for the CDR3: TGTGCCAGCACAGGGGCACCAGATTACGAGCAGTACTTC. As protein: CASTGAPDYEQYF.

This clone was seen only a few times. The chain is built from TRBV5-4 and TRBJ2-1; TRBD2 agrees at 8 bases. CDR1 and CDR2 from the germline V gene are SGHNT and YYREEE (reference sequence). V lost 3 bases, J lost 1 base, and 3 bases stayed unmatched. The CDR3 covers 15 residues. As DNA, the CDR3 is TGTGCCAGCAGCTCGGAGCGGGGGTCCTACAATGAGCAGTTCTTC. Amino acid sequence: CASSSERGSYNEQFF.

This chain connects TRBV10-3 to TRBJ1-2, with 8 bases lining up with TRBD1. CDR1 and CDR2 from the germline V gene are ENHRY and SYGVKD. The V and J ends lost 5 bases and 0 bases, in that order; junction bases with no gene match: 8. This CDR3 contains 16 residues. The CDR3 nucleotides are TGTGCCATCAGTCCAGGACAGGGCGATTCTAACTATGGCTACACCTTC. This encodes CAISPGQGDSNYGYTF.

The rearrangement uses TRBV28 and TRBJ2-7; D is possibly TRBD2 (5 bases). This CDR3 region has 14 residues. The germline V gene encodes CDR1 MDHEN and CDR2 SYDVKM. Trimming left V 4 bases short and J 2 bases short, with 12 bases between. CDR3 sequence: CASSSGWRAYEQYF. As DNA, the CDR3 is TGTGCCAGCAGTTCGGGTTGGCGGGCCTACGAGCAGTACTTC.

The chain is built from TRBV7-3 and TRBJ2-5, with 8 bases identical to TRBD1. After removal of 5 bases from V and 5 bases from J, the junction contained 10 bases not matched to a gene. The CDR3 runs 15 residues. Per germline, CDR1 SGHTA and CDR2 FQGTGA. Here the CDR3 DNA reads TGTGCCAGCAGCCCGACAGGGGCCGCCCGGGAGACCCAGTACTTC. Its protein is CASSPTGAARETQYF.

This clone was seen a handful of times. The chain joins TRBV11-2 to TRBJ2-1; TRBD2 matches at 10 bases. V lost 2 bases to trimming and J lost 7 bases; unmatched junction nucleotides: 8. From germline, CDR1 is SGHAT and CDR2 FQNNGV. The CDR3 loop spans 16 amino acids. CDR3 nucleotides: TGTGCCAGCAGCTTAAGACCAGCGGGAGGGGCAAATGAGCAGTTCTTC. Translation gives CASSLRPAGGANEQFF.

The chain couples TRBV4-3 to TRBJ2-7; 9 positions agree with TRBD1. The ends lost 0 bases at V and 4 bases at J; junction bases unmatched: 7. The germline gives CDR1 LGHNA, CDR2 YSLEER. This CDR3 is built from 16 residues. The CDR3 region has the DNA TGCGCCAGCAGCCAAGATAGACAGGGGGGAAGGTACGAGCAGTACTTC. Protein product: CASSQDRQGGRYEQYF.

This clone was detected only once. The chain links TRBV14 to TRBJ2-5, with 8 positions matching TRBD2. With 4 bases clipped from V and 0 bases from J, the junction kept 7 bases outside the gene matches. This CDR3 contains 16 residues. CDR1 and CDR2 from the germline V gene are SGHDN and FVKESK. The CDR3 nucleotides read TGTGCCAGCAGCCGGACGGGGGGGACGGACCAAGAGACCCAGTACTTC. It codes for CASSRTGGTDQETQYF.

The V gene is TRBV11-2, the J gene TRBJ2-7; TRBD2 might be the D (6 bases). Germline V gene sequence: CDR1 SGHAT, CDR2 FQNNGV. The CDR3 loop spans 15 amino acids. V lost 0 bases to trimming and J lost 1 base, with 10 bases between them. The CDR3 reads CASSLETAGSYEQYF. In nucleotides, the CDR3 is TGTGCCAGCAGCTTAGAAACGGCGGGGTCCTACGAGCAGTACTTC.

V is TRBV2 and J is TRBJ2-5; a possible D gene is TRBD2 (6 bases). Per the germline V gene, CDR1 is SNHLY and CDR2 is FYNNEI. V lost 2 bases, J lost 6 bases, and 19 bases lay in between. The CDR3 has 16 amino acids. CDR3 region: CASSEYPRLGLQTQYF. The CDR3 DNA reads as TGTGCCAGCAGTGAATACCCCCGACTAGGTCTGCAGACCCAGTACTTC.

The gene calls are TRBV5-6 and TRBJ2-3, with D maybe TRBD2 (5 bases). The germline gives CDR1 SGHDT, CDR2 YYEEEE. V was cut by 1 base and J by 0 bases, with 6 bases left in between. CDR3 length: 14 residues. DNA of the CDR3: TGTGCCAGCAGCTTGAGCGGTAGCACAGATACGCAGTATTTT. It yields the protein CASSLSGSTDTQYF.

This sequence joins TRBV19 and TRBJ2-1; 8 nucleotides align to TRBD2. V lost 6 bases, J lost 16 bases, and 11 bases stayed unmatched. The germline V gene encodes CDR1 LNHDA and CDR2 SQIVND (reference sequence). CDR3 size: 12 residues. The CDR3 DNA reads TGTGCCAGTAGCTCAACAAGCGGGAGTGGTTTCTTC. Amino acids: CASSSTSGSGFF.

The gene calls are TRBV2 and TRBJ2-6; D ambiguous. With 4 bases removed from V and 4 bases from J, the gap between germline ends came to 8 bases. This CDR3 comprises 14 residues. The germline CDR1 and CDR2 sequences are SNHLY and FYNNEI. The DNA for the CDR3 is TGTGCCAGCAGTGCCCTATCGGGGGCCAACGTCCTGACTTTC. Translation gives CASSALSGANVLTF.

J is TRBJ2-1 and V is TRBV4-3, with 8 positions matching TRBD2. Germline V lookup: CDR1 LGHNA, CDR2 YSLEER. Trimming cost V 4 bases and J 4 bases; bases outside gene matches: 12. CDR3 length equals 17 residues. For the CDR3, the DNA is TGCGCCAGCAGCCCTCGCGGACTAGCCGGGGGATACAATGAGCAGTTCTTC. It codes for CASSPRGLAGGYNEQFF.

As to this clone: Mismatch with germline at one junction end may stem from a read error. The chain joins TRBV2 to TRBJ1-4, with D perhaps matching TRBD1 (5 bases). Germline V gene data show CDR1 as SNHLY and CDR2 as FYNNEI. The CDR3 contains 13 residues. CDR3 DNA sequence: TGTGCCAGCAGGGAAGAGAGACAGGAAAAACTGTTTTTT. It yields the protein CASREERQEKLFF.

In nucleotides, the CDR3 is TGCGCCAGCAGCGCGAACAGGGTCGAGCAGTACTTC. Translation: CASSANRVEQYF. The chain couples TRBV5-1 to TRBJ2-7; D may be TRBD1 (6 bases). This CDR3 comprises 12 residues. Germline V gives CDR1 SGHRS, CDR2 YFSETQ. V gave up 4 bases and J gave up 6 bases, with 11 bases separating them.

This chain connects TRBV4-2 to TRBJ2-7, with TRBD2 as a possible D gene (6 bases). The V end lost 1 base, the J end lost 2 bases, and 12 bases lay between the germline ends. The CDR3 contains 15 residues. Germline assignment: CDR1 LGHNA and CDR2 YNFKEQ. The CDR3 here is CASSQGLASTYEQYF. The CDR3 DNA sequence: TGTGCCAGCAGCCAAGGTCTAGCGTCGACCTACGAGCAGTACTTC.

This clone was seen once. The chain has TRBV27 and TRBJ2-1; D perhaps matches TRBD2 (5 bases). Trimming took off 2 bases at V and 8 bases at J, with 16 bases between the two ends. The CDR3 sequence is 15 residues long. Per germline, CDR1 MNHEY and CDR2 SMNVEV (reference sequence). In nucleotides, the CDR3 is TGTGCCAGCAGTTTAGCCACGTCGCGGAGGCATGAGCAGTTCTTC. This gives the protein CASSLATSRRHEQFF.

This clone appeared a few times. This sequence joins TRBV12-2 and TRBJ2-1; the D call TRBD1 from the table was never checked on the DNA. TRBV12-2 is reported as a pseudogene. The CDR3 has 12 amino acids. The CDR3 loop reads CASRFEQGEQFF. The CDR3 DNA reads as TGTGCAAGTCGCTTCGAACAGGGCGAGCAGTTCTTC.

The CDR3 loop reads CSGRQGARNTEAFF. CDR3 DNA: TGCAGCGGGCGACAGGGGGCCCGGAACACTGAAGCTTTCTTT. This rearrangement joins TRBV29-1 to TRBJ1-1, with 10 bases that match TRBD1. Germline V gene data show CDR1 as SQVTM and CDR2 as ANQGSEA. Losses at the gene ends were 7 bases for V and 1 base for J; bases not matched to a gene: 6. CDR3 size: 14 residues.

As DNA, the CDR3 is TGCGCCAGCAGGGGGACTAGCGGCCCGGAGACCCAGTACTTC. Amino acid sequence: CASRGTSGPETQYF. The V and J genes are TRBV10-2 and TRBJ2-5; 11 bases agree with TRBD2. The CDR3 is made up of 14 amino acids. Per the germline V gene, CDR1 is WSHSY and CDR2 is SAAADI. V was pared by 6 bases and J by 5 bases, with 5 bases of the junction left unmatched.

This chain connects TRBV6-5 to TRBJ2-5, with TRBD2 matching 7 bases. With the DNA end fitting TRBJ2-7 better, the J assignment may be wrong. CDR3 size: 14 residues. CDR1 is MNHEY, CDR2 SVGAGI, per germline. CDR3 sequence reads: CASSYGAGELEQYF. The CDR3 DNA is TGTGCCAGCAGTTACGGGGCGGGAGAACTCGAGCAGTACTTC.

A few counts support this clone. CDR3 region: CASSQDNPPRGTEAFF. The CDR3, as DNA: TGCGCCAGCAGCCAAGATAATCCCCCCAGGGGGACTGAAGCTTTCTTT. The genes are TRBV4-1 and TRBJ1-1; TRBD1 matches at 7 bases. CDR1 MGHRA and CDR2 YSYEKL come from the germline V gene. Trimming removed 0 bases from V and 5 bases from J; junction bases left unmatched: 9. CDR3 size: 16 residues.

This CDR3 is CASRGDSGYGYTF. For the CDR3, the DNA is TGTGCCAGCAGGGGGGACAGTGGCTATGGCTACACCTTC. The rearrangement links TRBV2 to TRBJ1-2; 7 bases agree with TRBD1. The CDR3 length is 13 residues. The ends lost 6 bases at V and 4 bases at J; junction bases unmatched: 5. In germline, CDR1 is SNHLY, CDR2 FYNNEI.

The chain joins TRBV15 to TRBJ2-5, with 9 bases lining up with TRBD2. The CDR3 is 16 amino acids. From germline, CDR1 is LNHNV and CDR2 YYDKDF (reference sequence). V dropped 0 bases and J dropped 2; count of bases not matched to a gene: 4. The chain's CDR3 is CATSRDRLAGQETQYF. The DNA of the CDR3 is TGTGCCACCAGCAGAGATAGGCTAGCGGGACAAGAGACCCAGTACTTC.